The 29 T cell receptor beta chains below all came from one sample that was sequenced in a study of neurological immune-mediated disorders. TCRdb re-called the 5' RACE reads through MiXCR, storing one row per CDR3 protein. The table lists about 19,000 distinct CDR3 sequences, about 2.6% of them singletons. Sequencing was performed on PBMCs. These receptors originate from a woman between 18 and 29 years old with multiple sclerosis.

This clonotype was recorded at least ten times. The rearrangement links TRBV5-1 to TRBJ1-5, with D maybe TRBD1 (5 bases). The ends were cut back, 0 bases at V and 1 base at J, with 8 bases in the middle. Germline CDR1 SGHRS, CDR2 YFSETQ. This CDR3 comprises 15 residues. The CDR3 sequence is CASSLDRGSNQPQHF. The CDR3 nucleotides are TGCGCCAGCAGCTTGGACCGGGGGAGCAATCAGCCCCAGCATTTT.

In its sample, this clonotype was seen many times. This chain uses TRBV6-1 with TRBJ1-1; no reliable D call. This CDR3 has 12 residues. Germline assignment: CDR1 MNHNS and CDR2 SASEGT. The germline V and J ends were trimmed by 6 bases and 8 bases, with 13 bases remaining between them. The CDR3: CASSASGREAFF. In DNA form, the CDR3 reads TGTGCCAGCAGCGCCTCGGGCAGAGAAGCTTTCTTT.

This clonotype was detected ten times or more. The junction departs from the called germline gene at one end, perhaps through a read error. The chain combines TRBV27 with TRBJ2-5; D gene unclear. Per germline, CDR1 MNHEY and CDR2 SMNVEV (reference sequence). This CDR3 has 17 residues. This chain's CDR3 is CASSLSYRVIDQETQYF. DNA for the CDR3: TGTGCCAGCAGTTTATCGTATAGGGTAATTGACCAGGAGACCCAGTACTTC.

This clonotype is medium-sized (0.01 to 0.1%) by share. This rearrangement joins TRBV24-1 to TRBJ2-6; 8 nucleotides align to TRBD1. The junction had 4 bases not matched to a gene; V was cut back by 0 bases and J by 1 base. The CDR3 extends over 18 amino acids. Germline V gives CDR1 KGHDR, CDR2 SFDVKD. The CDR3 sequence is CATSDLSRGQSGANVLTF. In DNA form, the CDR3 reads TGTGCCACCAGTGATTTGAGCAGGGGGCAATCTGGGGCCAACGTCCTGACTTTC.

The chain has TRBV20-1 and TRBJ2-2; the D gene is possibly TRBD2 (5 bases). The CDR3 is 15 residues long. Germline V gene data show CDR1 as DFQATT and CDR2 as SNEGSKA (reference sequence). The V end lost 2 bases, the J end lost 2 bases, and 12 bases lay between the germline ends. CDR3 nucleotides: TGCAGTGCTAGAAAACCGGGAATCAACACCGGGGAGCTGTTTTTT. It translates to CSARKPGINTGELFF.

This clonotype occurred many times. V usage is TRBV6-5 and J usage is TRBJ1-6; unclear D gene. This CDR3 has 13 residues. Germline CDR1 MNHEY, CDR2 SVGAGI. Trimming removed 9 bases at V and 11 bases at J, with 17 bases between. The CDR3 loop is CASKGSPSAPLHF. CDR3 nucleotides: TGTGCCAGTAAGGGCTCGCCGTCGGCACCCCTCCACTTT.

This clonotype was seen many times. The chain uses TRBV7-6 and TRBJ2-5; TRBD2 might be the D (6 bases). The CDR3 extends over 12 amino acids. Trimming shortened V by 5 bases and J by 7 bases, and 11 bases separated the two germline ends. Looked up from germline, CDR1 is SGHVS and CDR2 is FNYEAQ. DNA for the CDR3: TGTGCCAGCAGCCACGGGGGAGGGACCCAGTACTTC. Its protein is CASSHGGGTQYF. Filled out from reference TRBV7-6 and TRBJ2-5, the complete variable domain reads GAGVSQSPRYKVTKRGQDVALRCDPISGHVSLYWYRQALGQGPEFLTYFNYEAQQDKSGLPNDRFSAERPEGSISTLTIQRTEQRDSAMYRCASSHGGGTQYFGPGTRLLVL.

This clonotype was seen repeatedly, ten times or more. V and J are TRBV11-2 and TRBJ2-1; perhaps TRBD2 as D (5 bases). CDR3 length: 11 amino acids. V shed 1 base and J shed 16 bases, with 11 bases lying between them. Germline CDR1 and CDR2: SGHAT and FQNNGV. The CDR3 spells CASSLGGPRFF. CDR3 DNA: TGTGCCAGCAGCTTAGGAGGGCCCCGATTCTTC.

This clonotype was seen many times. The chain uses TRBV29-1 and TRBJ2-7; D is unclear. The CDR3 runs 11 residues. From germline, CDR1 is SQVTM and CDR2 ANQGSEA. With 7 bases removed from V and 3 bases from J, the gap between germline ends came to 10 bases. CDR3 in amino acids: CSASYYYEQYF. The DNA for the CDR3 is TGCAGCGCCTCTTATTACTACGAGCAGTACTTC.

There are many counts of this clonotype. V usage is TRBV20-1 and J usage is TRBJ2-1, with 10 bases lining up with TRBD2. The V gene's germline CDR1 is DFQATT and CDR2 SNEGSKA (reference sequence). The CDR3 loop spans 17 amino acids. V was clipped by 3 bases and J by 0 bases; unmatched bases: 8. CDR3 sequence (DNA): TGCAGTGCTAGGGCCGGGCTAGCGGGGGCCTCCTACAATGAGCAGTTCTTC. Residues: CSARAGLAGASYNEQFF.

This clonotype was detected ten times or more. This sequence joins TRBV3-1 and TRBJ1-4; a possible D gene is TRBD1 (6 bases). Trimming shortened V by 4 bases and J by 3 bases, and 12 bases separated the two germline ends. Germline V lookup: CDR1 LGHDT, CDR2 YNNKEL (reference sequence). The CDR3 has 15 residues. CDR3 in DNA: TGTGCCAGCAGCCCCCTAGGGGGGCCTAATGAAAAACTGTTTTTT. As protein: CASSPLGGPNEKLFF.

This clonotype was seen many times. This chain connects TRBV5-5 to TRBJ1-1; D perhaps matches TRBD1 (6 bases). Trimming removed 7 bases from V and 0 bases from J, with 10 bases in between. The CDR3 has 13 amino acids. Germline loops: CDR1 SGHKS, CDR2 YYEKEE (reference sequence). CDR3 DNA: TGTGCCAGCGATACAGGGATGAACACTGAAGCTTTCTTT. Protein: CASDTGMNTEAFF. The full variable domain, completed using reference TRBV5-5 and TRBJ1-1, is DAGVTQSPTHLIKTRGQQVTLRCSPISGHKSVSWYQQVLGQGPQFIFQYYEKEERGRGNFPDRFSARQFPNYSSELNVNALLLGDSALYLCASDTGMNTEAFFGQGTRLTVV.

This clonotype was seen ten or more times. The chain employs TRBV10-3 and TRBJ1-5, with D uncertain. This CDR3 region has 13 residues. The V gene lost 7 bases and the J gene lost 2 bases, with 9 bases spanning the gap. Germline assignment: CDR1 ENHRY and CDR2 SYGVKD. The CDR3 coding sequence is TGTGCCATCAAAAAGGGAGGCAATCAGCCCCAGCATTTT. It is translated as CAIKKGGNQPQHF.

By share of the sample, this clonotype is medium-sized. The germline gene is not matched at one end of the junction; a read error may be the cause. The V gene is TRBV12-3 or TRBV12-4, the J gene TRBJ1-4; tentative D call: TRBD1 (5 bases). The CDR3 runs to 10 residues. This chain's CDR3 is CASSQGHMVF. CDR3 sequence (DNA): TGTGCCAGCAGTCAAGGACATATGGTTTTT.

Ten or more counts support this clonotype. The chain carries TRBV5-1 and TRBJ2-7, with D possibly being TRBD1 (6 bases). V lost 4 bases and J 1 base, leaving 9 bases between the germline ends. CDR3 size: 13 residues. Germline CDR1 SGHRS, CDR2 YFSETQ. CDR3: CASSNGQSYEQYF. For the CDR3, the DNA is TGCGCCAGCAGCAATGGACAGTCCTACGAGCAGTACTTC.

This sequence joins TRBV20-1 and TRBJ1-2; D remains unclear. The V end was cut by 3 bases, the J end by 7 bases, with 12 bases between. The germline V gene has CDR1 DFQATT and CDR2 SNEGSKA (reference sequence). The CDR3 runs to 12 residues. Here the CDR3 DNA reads TGCAGTGCTAGCCTCTCGGATCTTGGCTACACCTTC. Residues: CSASLSDLGYTF.

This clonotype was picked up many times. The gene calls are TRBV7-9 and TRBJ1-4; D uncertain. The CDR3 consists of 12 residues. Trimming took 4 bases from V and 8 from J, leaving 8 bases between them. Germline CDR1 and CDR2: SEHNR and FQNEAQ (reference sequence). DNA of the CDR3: TGTGCCAGCAGCTCAGTCGGGGAAAAACTGTTTTTT. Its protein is CASSSVGEKLFF.

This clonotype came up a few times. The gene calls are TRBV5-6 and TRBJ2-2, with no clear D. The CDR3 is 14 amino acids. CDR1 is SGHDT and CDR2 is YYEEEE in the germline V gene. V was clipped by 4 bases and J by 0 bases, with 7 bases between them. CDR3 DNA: TGTGCCAGCAGCCTCGAAGCGAACACCGGGGAGCTGTTTTTT. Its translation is CASSLEANTGELFF.

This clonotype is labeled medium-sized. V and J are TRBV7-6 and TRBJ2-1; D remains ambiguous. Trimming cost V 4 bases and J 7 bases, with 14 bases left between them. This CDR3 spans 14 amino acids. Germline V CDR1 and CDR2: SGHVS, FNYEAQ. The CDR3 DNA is TGTGCCAGCAGCTCCGACTTTTACAAAAATGAGCAGTTCTTC. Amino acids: CASSSDFYKNEQFF.

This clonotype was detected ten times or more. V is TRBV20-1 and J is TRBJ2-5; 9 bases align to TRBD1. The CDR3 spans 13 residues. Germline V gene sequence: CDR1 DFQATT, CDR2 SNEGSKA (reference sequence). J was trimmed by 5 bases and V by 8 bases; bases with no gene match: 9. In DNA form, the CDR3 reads TGCAGTTCGCAGGGGACAGGGTTGGAGACCCAGTACTTC. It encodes CSSQGTGLETQYF.

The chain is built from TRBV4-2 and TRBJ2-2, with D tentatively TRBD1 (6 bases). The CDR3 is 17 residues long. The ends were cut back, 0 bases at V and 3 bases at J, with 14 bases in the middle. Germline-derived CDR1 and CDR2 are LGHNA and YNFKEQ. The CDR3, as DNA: TGTGCCAGCAGCCAAGATCTATACAGGGTCTACACCGGGGAGCTGTTTTTT. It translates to CASSQDLYRVYTGELFF.

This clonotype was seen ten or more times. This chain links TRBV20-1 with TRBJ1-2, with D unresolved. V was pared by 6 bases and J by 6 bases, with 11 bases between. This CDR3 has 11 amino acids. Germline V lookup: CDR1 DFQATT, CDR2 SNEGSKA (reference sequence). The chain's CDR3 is CSAYRIDGYTF. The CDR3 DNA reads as TGCAGTGCCTACCGTATCGATGGCTACACCTTC.

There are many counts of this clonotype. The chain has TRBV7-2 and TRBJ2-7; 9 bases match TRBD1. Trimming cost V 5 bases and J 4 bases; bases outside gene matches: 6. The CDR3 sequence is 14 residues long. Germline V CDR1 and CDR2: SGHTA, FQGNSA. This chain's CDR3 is CASSLGQGKYEQYV. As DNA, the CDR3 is TGTGCCAGCAGCCTAGGACAGGGGAAGTACGAGCAGTACGTC.

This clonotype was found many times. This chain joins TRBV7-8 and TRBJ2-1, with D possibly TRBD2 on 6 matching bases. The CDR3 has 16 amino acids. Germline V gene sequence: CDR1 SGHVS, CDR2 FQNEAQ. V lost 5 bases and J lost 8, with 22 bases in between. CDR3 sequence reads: CASSPEWYGRCDEQFF. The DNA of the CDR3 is TGTGCCAGCAGCCCGGAATGGTACGGGAGATGCGATGAGCAGTTCTTC.

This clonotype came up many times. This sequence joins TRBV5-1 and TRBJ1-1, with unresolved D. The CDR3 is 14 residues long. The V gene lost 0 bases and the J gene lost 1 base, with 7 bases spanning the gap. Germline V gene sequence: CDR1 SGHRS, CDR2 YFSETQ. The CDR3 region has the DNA TGCGCCAGCAGCTTGGAACTGAGGAACACTGAAGCTTTCTTT. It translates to CASSLELRNTEAFF.

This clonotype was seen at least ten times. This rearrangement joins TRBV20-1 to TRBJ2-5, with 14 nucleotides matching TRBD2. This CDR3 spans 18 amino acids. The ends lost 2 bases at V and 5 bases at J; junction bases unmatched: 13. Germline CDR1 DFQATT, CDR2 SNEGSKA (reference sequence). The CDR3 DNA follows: TGCAGTGCTAGATCGGGACTAGCGGGGGCCTTGTCAGGGGAGACCCAGTACTTC. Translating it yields CSARSGLAGALSGETQYF.

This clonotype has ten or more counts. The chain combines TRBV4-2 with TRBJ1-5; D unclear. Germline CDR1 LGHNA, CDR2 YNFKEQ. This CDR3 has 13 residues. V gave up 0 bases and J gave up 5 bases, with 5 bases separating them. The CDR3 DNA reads TGTGCCAGCAGCCAAGATCCGGATCAGCCCCAGCATTTT. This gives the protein CASSQDPDQPQHF.

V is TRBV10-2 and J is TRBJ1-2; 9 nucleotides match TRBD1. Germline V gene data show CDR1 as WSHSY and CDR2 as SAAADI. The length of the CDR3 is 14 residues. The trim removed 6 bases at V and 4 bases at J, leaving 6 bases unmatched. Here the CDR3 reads CASSRDRESYGYTF. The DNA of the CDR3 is TGCGCCAGCAGCCGGGACAGGGAATCCTATGGCTACACCTTC.

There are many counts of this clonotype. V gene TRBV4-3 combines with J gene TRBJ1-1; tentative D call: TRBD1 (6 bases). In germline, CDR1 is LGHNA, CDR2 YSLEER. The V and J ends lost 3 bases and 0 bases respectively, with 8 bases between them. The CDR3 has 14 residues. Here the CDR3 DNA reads TGCGCCAGCAGCCAGGACAGCATGAACACTGAAGCTTTCTTT. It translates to CASSQDSMNTEAFF.